The 27 T cell receptor beta chains given below trace back to one sample, sequenced in a study of CD8 T cells in Susac syndrome. The authors reverse transcribed roughly 0.5 to 1 ug RNA with random hexamers. Using its own MiXCR run on the immunoSEQ multiplex PCR reads, TCRdb lists one record per CDR3 protein. The sample yields 350,000 to 550,000 distinct CDR3 sequences, approximately 89% seen once. Sequencing was done on a sample of CD8+ T cells from PBMCs. The receptors shown here come from a human donor with multiple sclerosis.

The rearrangement joins TRBV29-1 to TRBJ2-2; a possible D gene is TRBD1 (6 bases). This CDR3 has 11 amino acids. Germline V gene data show CDR1 as SQVTM and CDR2 as ANQGSEA. The CDR3 region is CTAGVDGELFF. DNA for the CDR3: TGCACCGCAGGGGTGGACGGGGAGCTGTTTTTT.

The V gene is TRBV12-3 or TRBV12-4, the J gene TRBJ2-7; possibly TRBD1 for D (6 bases). V was pared by 3 bases and J by 2 bases, with 20 bases between. The CDR3 has 17 residues. Here the CDR3 DNA reads TGTGCCAGCAGTTTCGTTTTGGAAGGGGGACCGACCTACGAGCAGTACTTC. Amino acids: CASSFVLEGGPTYEQYF.

The chain uses TRBV9 and TRBJ2-1; 10 bases agree with TRBD2. This CDR3 has 19 amino acids. Germline V gene lookup returns CDR1 SGDLS and CDR2 YYNGEE. V was clipped by 0 bases and J by 1 base; unmatched bases: 10. The CDR3 region is CASSVVGASGRDSYNEQFF. CDR3 nucleotides: TGTGCCAGCAGCGTAGTCGGTGCTAGCGGGAGAGATTCCTACAATGAGCAGTTCTTC. The variable domain in full, completed from reference TRBV9 and TRBJ2-1, reads DSGVTQTPKHLITATGQRVTLRCSPRSGDLSVYWYQQSLDQGLQFLIQYYNGEERAKGNILERFSAQQFPDLHSELNLSSLELGDSALYFCASSVVGASGRDSYNEQFFGPGTRLTVL.

The chain recombines TRBV20-1 with TRBJ1-1; the D gene is possibly TRBD1 (5 bases). CDR3 length: 14 residues. Trimming took 6 bases from V and 4 from J, leaving 18 bases between them. Germline CDR1 and CDR2: DFQATT and SNEGSKA (reference sequence). The CDR3: CSAQIQGAGTEAFF. The CDR3 DNA is TGCAGTGCCCAGATCCAGGGAGCGGGCACTGAAGCTTTCTTT.

The J gene is TRBJ2-1, the V gene TRBV29-1, with D uncertain. V gave up 7 bases and J gave up 7 bases, with 14 bases separating them. Germline CDR1 and CDR2: SQVTM and ANQGSEA. This CDR3 spans 12 amino acids. The CDR3 sequence is CSASAHINEQFF. CDR3 coding DNA: TGCAGCGCTTCGGCCCATATTAATGAGCAGTTCTTC.

The chain is built from TRBV7-9 and TRBJ2-2, with D unclear. This CDR3 comprises 15 residues. Germline V gene sequence: CDR1 SEHNR, CDR2 FQNEAQ (reference sequence). The V and J ends lost 5 bases and 0 bases respectively, with 10 bases between them. The CDR3, as DNA: TGTGCCAGCAGCCCCCAGGACCCGAACACCGGGGAGCTGTTTTTT. It codes for CASSPQDPNTGELFF.

This rearrangement joins TRBV29-1 to TRBJ2-1; D unclear. The CDR3 is 15 amino acids. V lost 1 base, J lost 6 bases, and 16 bases lay in between. Germline CDR1 reads SQVTM; CDR2 reads ANQGSEA. The CDR3 sequence is CSVEVEASGFNEQFF. The CDR3 DNA sequence: TGCAGCGTTGAAGTAGAGGCTAGTGGGTTCAATGAGCAGTTCTTC.

This CDR3 is CASSLGGEDEQYF. CDR3 nucleotides: TGTGCCAGCTCACTCGGAGGCGAAGACGAGCAGTACTTC. V is TRBV18 and J is TRBJ2-7, with a tentative D call TRBD2 (5 bases). V lost 4 bases and J lost 5, with 12 bases in between. Germline CDR1 is KGHSH and CDR2 is LQKENI. This CDR3 is built from 13 residues.

This clonotype has just one count. The chain uses TRBV27 and TRBJ2-7; TRBD1 aligns across 8 bases. The CDR3 length is 15 residues. Trimming took 4 bases from V and 5 from J; bases not matched to a gene: 10. The V gene's germline CDR1 is MNHEY and CDR2 SMNVEV (reference sequence). The CDR3 region has the DNA TGTGCCAGCAGTTCTAGTCCGACAGGGGTCAACGAGCAGTACTTC. Its translation: CASSSSPTGVNEQYF.

The CDR3 DNA sequence: TGTGCCACCAGCAGAGGTCGGGGCGCCTCGAACAATGAGCAGTTCTTC. Translated: CATSRGRGASNNEQFF. The J gene is TRBJ2-1, the V gene TRBV15; D may be TRBD1 or TRBD2 (5 bases each). CDR3 size: 16 residues. Trimming pared 1 base from V and 5 bases from J, leaving 15 bases between. Looked up from germline, CDR1 is LNHNV and CDR2 is YYDKDF (reference sequence).

This chain connects TRBV29-1 to TRBJ1-1; no definite D call. Germline V CDR1 and CDR2: SQVTM, ANQGSEA. This CDR3 spans 10 amino acids. Trimming took 3 bases from V and 7 from J, leaving 6 bases between them. In nucleotides, the CDR3 is TGCAGCGTTGAGACCCTTGAAGCTTTCTTT. It yields the protein CSVETLEAFF.

The chain combines TRBV12-3 or TRBV12-4 with TRBJ1-5, with a possible D match to TRBD1 (5 bases). The CDR3 is 15 amino acids. V shed 6 bases and J shed 3 bases, with 15 bases lying between them. CDR3 loop: CASRTSGDPNQPQHF. The CDR3 region has the DNA TGTGCCAGCAGAACCTCGGGGGACCCCAATCAGCCCCAGCATTTT.

The rearrangement uses TRBV27 and TRBJ1-1; D not resolved. Trimming cost V 3 bases and J 7 bases, with 15 bases left between them. The CDR3 length is 14 residues. The V gene's germline CDR1 is MNHEY and CDR2 SMNVEV (reference sequence). As DNA, the CDR3 is TGTGCCAGCAGTTTGGTAGGCTCGTACAATGAAGCTTTCTTT. Protein product: CASSLVGSYNEAFF.

The rearrangement joins TRBV6-1 to TRBJ2-4, with D perhaps TRBD2 (6 bases). The CDR3 has 19 residues. Trimming took 5 bases from V and 0 from J, leaving 23 bases between them. Germline loops: CDR1 MNHNS, CDR2 SASEGT. The CDR3 bases are TGTGCCAGCAGTCCGGCTAGCGAGAGAGAGGAATTAGCCAAAAACATTCAGTACTTC. This sequence encodes CASSPASEREELAKNIQYF.

The chain has TRBV7-6 and TRBJ2-1; 10 nucleotides agree with TRBD2. The length of the CDR3 is 17 residues. Looked up from germline, CDR1 is SGHVS and CDR2 is FNYEAQ. With 2 bases clipped from V and 4 bases from J, the junction kept 8 bases outside the gene matches. The CDR3 coding sequence is TGTGCCAGCAGCTTACTTGGACTAGCGGAGACATACAATGAGCAGTTCTTC. Its translation is CASSLLGLAETYNEQFF.

The table lists this clonotype with a count of one. This chain connects TRBV30 to TRBJ2-2; D not resolved. From germline, CDR1 is GTSNPN and CDR2 SVGIG (reference sequence). V was cut by 0 bases and J by 5 bases, with 10 bases left in between. The CDR3 extends over 14 amino acids. For the CDR3, the DNA is TGTGCCTGGAGTGTATTAACAGCGACCGGGGAGCTGTTTTTT. Protein: CAWSVLTATGELFF.

The gene calls are TRBV5-1 and TRBJ1-2, with 9 bases that match TRBD1. V gave up 0 bases and J gave up 6 bases; unmatched junction bases: 6. The CDR3 sequence is 15 residues long. Germline lookup yields CDR1 SGHRS and CDR2 YFSETQ. This chain's CDR3 is CASSLGQGERDGYTF. CDR3 DNA sequence: TGCGCCAGCAGCTTGGGACAGGGGGAGCGGGATGGCTACACCTTC.

The DNA for the CDR3 is TGCAGTGCCCGATTATGGGGGGACTACGAGCAGTACTTC. The encoded protein is CSARLWGDYEQYF. J is TRBJ2-7 and V is TRBV20-1, with D perhaps TRBD2 (6 bases). Germline loops: CDR1 DFQATT, CDR2 SNEGSKA (reference sequence). V lost 6 bases and J lost 3, with 15 bases in between. The CDR3 has 13 amino acids.

V usage is TRBV20-1 and J usage is TRBJ1-1; D might be TRBD1 (5 bases). V dropped 0 bases and J dropped 3 bases, with 14 bases sitting between them. Germline assignment: CDR1 DFQATT and CDR2 SNEGSKA (reference sequence). CDR3 length: 15 amino acids. In DNA, the CDR3 is TGCAGTGCTAGAGATCGGGGCAGGGAGGACACTGAAGCTTTCTTT. Translating it yields CSARDRGREDTEAFF.

This chain links TRBV5-1 with TRBJ2-2, with unresolved D. Germline CDR1 SGHRS, CDR2 YFSETQ. The CDR3 consists of 15 residues. V was shortened by 4 bases and J by 7 bases, with 17 bases between the two germline ends. The CDR3 loop is CASSHGRDHVGELFF. The DNA of the CDR3 is TGCGCCAGCAGCCATGGAAGGGATCACGTCGGGGAGCTGTTTTTT. Full variable domain (remainder filled in from reference TRBV5-1 and TRBJ2-2): KAGVTQTPRYLIKTRGQQVTLSCSPISGHRSVSWYQQTPGQGLQFLFEYFSETQRNKGNFPGRFSGRQFSNSRSEMNVSTLELGDSALYLCASSHGRDHVGELFFGEGSRLTVL.

The genes are TRBV10-2 and TRBJ1-1; D is perhaps TRBD1 (5 bases). V was cut by 7 bases and J by 4 bases, with 16 bases left in between. The CDR3 totals 14 residues. Germline loops: CDR1 WSHSY, CDR2 SAAADI. The CDR3 nucleotides read TGCGCCAGCAAAGACAGTCCGGGTGGCACTGAAGCTTTCTTT. Translating it yields CASKDSPGGTEAFF.

The chain employs TRBV5-5 and TRBJ1-4; D unclear. Germline V lookup: CDR1 SGHKS, CDR2 YYEKEE (reference sequence). The CDR3 is 15 residues long. The V gene lost 6 bases and the J gene lost 0 bases, with 12 bases spanning the gap. The chain's CDR3 is CASTETDATNEKLFF. DNA of the CDR3: TGTGCCAGCACCGAGACGGATGCAACTAATGAAAAACTGTTTTTT.

The V and J genes are TRBV5-4 and TRBJ1-1, with no clear D. The length of the CDR3 is 12 residues. The germline gives CDR1 SGHNT, CDR2 YYREEE (reference sequence). Trimming left V 4 bases short and J 11 bases short, with 15 bases between. The CDR3 is CASSPATGGAFF. In nucleotides, the CDR3 is TGTGCCAGCAGCCCGGCAACCGGCGGCGCTTTCTTT.

This sequence joins TRBV5-1 and TRBJ2-3; 10 positions match TRBD1. Germline-derived CDR1 and CDR2 are SGHRS and YFSETQ. The ends lost 1 base at V and 5 bases at J; junction bases unmatched: 10. The CDR3 is 17 residues long. This CDR3 is CASSLRLRQGALDTQYF. The CDR3 coding sequence is TGCGCCAGCAGCTTGCGCCTTAGACAGGGGGCTCTAGATACGCAGTATTTT.

V usage is TRBV5-6 and J usage is TRBJ1-1; D remains unclear. The CDR3 extends over 14 amino acids. V lost 4 bases to trimming and J lost 6 bases, with 16 bases between them. Germline V lookup: CDR1 SGHDT, CDR2 YYEEEE. Here the CDR3 DNA reads TGTGCCAGCAGCCCCCCCGGGTCCTTTTCTGAAGCTTTCTTT. Residues: CASSPPGSFSEAFF.

The chain uses TRBV28 and TRBJ2-7, with D perhaps TRBD1 (6 bases). Trimming left V 3 bases short and J 2 bases short, with 17 bases between. The CDR3 has 16 amino acids. CDR1 is MDHEN, CDR2 SYDVKM, per germline. This chain's CDR3 is CASSLPGPQGTYEQYF. DNA for the CDR3: TGTGCCAGCAGTTTGCCGGGACCGCAGGGGACCTACGAGCAGTACTTC.

V is TRBV7-9 and J is TRBJ2-3, with 10 bases fitting TRBD2. Germline CDR1 is SEHNR and CDR2 is FQNEAQ (reference sequence). The CDR3 length is 16 residues. J was trimmed by 2 bases and V by 5 bases; bases with no gene match: 7. CDR3 loop: CASSTSSGGLTDTQYF. The CDR3 region has the DNA TGTGCCAGCAGCACCTCTAGCGGGGGACTCACAGATACGCAGTATTTT.